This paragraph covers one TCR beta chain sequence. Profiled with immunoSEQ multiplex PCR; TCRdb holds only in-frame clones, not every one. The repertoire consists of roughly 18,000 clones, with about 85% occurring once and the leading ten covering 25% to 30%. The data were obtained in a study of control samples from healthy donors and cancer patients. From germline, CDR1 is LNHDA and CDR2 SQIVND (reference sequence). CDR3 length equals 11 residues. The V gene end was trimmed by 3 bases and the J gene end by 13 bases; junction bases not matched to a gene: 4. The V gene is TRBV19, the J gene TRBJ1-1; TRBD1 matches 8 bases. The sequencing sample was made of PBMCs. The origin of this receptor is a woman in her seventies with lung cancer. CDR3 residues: CASSMGQEGFF. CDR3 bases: TGTGCCAGTAGTATGGGACAGGAGGGTTTCTTT.